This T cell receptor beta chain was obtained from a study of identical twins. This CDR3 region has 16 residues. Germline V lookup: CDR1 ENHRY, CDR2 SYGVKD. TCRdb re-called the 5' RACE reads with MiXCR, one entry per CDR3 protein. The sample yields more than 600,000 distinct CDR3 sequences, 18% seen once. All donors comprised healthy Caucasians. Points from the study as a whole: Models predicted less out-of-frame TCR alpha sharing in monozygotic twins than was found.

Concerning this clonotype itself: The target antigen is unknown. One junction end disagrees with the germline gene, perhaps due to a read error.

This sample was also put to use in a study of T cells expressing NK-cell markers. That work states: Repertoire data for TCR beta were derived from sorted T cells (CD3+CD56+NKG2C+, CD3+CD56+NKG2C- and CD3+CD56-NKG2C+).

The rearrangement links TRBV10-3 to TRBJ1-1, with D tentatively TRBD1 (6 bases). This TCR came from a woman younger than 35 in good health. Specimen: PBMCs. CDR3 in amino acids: CASSDRLTGLNTEAFF. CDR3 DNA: TGTGCCAGCAGTGATCGACTGACAGGATTGAACACTGAAGCTTTCTTT.